These T cell receptor beta chains were read from a single sample in a study of shared clonotypes between healthy human individuals. Profiled with immunoSEQ multiplex PCR; TCRdb holds only in-frame clones, not every one. This table has a few million clones, approximately 95% appearing once. The sequenced sample was naive CD4+ T cells from PBMCs. Receptors were obtained from a man younger than 30 in good health. Some clones in this sample may be carry-over from other donors' samples. Each CDR3 is given with its conserved first and last residue. A D gene is named only where the DNA matches it firmly. The size entry is marked missing in some rows and otherwise reads once, few, many or a size class.

.,TRBD2,TRBV5-1,TRBJ2-3,TGCGCCAGCCGAGAAGCGGGAGTAGCAGATACGCAGTATTTT,CASREAGVADTQYF
.,.,TRBV6-6,TRBJ1-3,TGTGCCAGCAGTCTTAAACAGGCCTCTGGAAACACCATATATTTT,CASSLKQASGNTIYF
few,TRBD1,TRBV7-3,TRBJ2-2,TGTGCCAGCAGCTTGGACAGGGCGAACACCGGGGAGCTGTTTTTT,CASSLDRANTGELFF
.,TRBD1,TRBV4-2,TRBJ1-2,TGTGCCAGCAGCCAAGGTCCAGGGACAGGGACGTTGCAAGGCTACACCTTC,CASSQGPGTGTLQGYTF
.,TRBD1,TRBV27,TRBJ2-7,TGTGCCAGCAGTTCCGCCGGACAGGGGGCCAGCCAATTTTCCTACGAGCAGTACTTC,CASSSAGQGASQFSYEQYF
.,.,TRBV11-3,TRBJ2-1,TGTGCCAGCAGCTCCTGGGGTATCGTCAATGAGCAGTTCTTC,CASSSWGIVNEQFF
.,.,TRBV19,TRBJ2-2,TGTGCCAGTAGTATAGGGACAGCCACCGGGGAGCTGTTTTTT,CASSIGTATGELFF
.,TRBD2,TRBV27,TRBJ2-7,TGTGCCAGCAGCATCGGGGGGGACGCCGAGCAGTACTTC,CASSIGGDAEQYF
once,.,TRBV7-2,TRBJ2-1,TGTGCCAGCAGCGAGTACTACAATGAGCAGTTCTTC,CASSEYYNEQFF
.,TRBD1,TRBV6-5,TRBJ2-1,TGTGCCAGCAGTTACTCGACAGGGGGAGGCGATGAGCAGTTCTTC,CASSYSTGGGDEQFF
.,.,TRBV10-3,TRBJ1-2,TGTGCCATCAGTGAGCCGGGGGGCTACTATGGCTACACCTTC,CAISEPGGYYGYTF
.,.,TRBV7-8,TRBJ1-2,TGTGCCAGCAGCCCGCGGGGGCCTATTCTCCTCTATGGCTACACCTTC,CASSPRGPILLYGYTF
.,.,TRBV12-5,TRBJ2-1,TGTGCTAGTGGTCCGTCCCCCCTTTTTGAGCAGTTCTTC,CASGPSPLFEQFF
.,.,TRBV9,TRBJ2-3,TGTGCCAGCAGCCCCCTTAATTCCGATACGCAGTATTTT,CASSPLNSDTQYF
.,.,TRBV10-3,TRBJ1-2,TGTGCCATCAGTGCTAAGGGAGATGACTATGGCTACACCTTC,CAISAKGDDYGYTF
.,.,TRBV20-1,TRBJ2-7,TGCAGTGCGCGGACAGTAAGGGAGCAGTACTTC,CSARTVREQYF
.,.,TRBV5-1,TRBJ1-1,TGCGCCAGCAGCTTGGAAACGGCGAACACTGAAGCTTTCTTT,CASSLETANTEAFF
.,.,TRBV29-1,TRBJ2-2,TGCAGCGTTGATTCGGGGTCCGGGGAGCTGTTTTTT,CSVDSGSGELFF
.,.,TRBV7-6,TRBJ2-7,TGTGCCAGCAGCCCCCCCCATGAGCTCCGGCAGTACTTC,CASSPPHELRQYF
.,.,TRBV2,TRBJ1-2,TGTGCCAGCAGTCCGGAAAAAATGGACACTTATGGCTACACCTTC,CASSPEKMDTYGYTF
.,.,TRBV9,TRBJ2-7,TGTGCCAGCAGCCCCCGGCTGGGCGTCTCCTACGAGCAGTACTTC,CASSPRLGVSYEQYF
.,.,TRBV14,TRBJ2-7,TGTGCCAGCAGCCAAGGATTACAGAGGCAGTACTTC,CASSQGLQRQYF
.,TRBD2,TRBV5-6,TRBJ2-7,TGTGCCAGCAGCACCGGACTAGTAGGGTACGAGCAGTACTTC,CASSTGLVGYEQYF
.,.,TRBV7-2,TRBJ2-1,TGTGCCAGCAGCCGTGGGGAGCGGTACAATGAGCAGTTCTTC,CASSRGERYNEQFF
.,TRBD2,TRBV5-6,TRBJ2-5,TGTGCCAGCAGCTACAGACTAGCGGGCCAAGAGACCCAGTACTTC,CASSYRLAGQETQYF
once,.,TRBV5-1,TRBJ2-5,TGCGCCAGCAGGACAGACCCTCAAGAGACCCAGTACTTC,CASRTDPQETQYF